Following are 8 T cell receptor beta chains from one sample sequenced in a study of blood T cell repertoires in COVID-19. TCRdb's table, derived via immunoSEQ multiplex PCR, lists solely in-frame clones and lacks some. The sample comprises under 300,000 clones, around 82% of which are singletons, and roughly 9.4% rests with the top ten. The source material was peripheral blood. Every receptor here comes from a woman aged 45-65 years who had recovered from COVID-19.

This chain links TRBV19 with TRBJ1-5, with TRBD1 as a possible D gene (6 bases). The CDR3 extends over 13 amino acids. The germline V and J ends were trimmed by 5 bases and 3 bases, with 8 bases remaining between them. Germline V gene lookup returns CDR1 LNHDA and CDR2 SQIVND (reference sequence). The CDR3 DNA reads TGTGCCAGTAGTCAGGGGCCCAATCAGCCCCAGCATTTT. Translation: CASSQGPNQPQHF.

In its sample, this clone was seen a few times. CDR3 coding DNA: TGTGCCAGCAGCCCAGGACTGGGCACAGATACGCAGTATTTT. This gives the protein CASSPGLGTDTQYF. The chain uses TRBV9 and TRBJ2-3, with D perhaps matching TRBD2 (5 bases). CDR1 SGDLS and CDR2 YYNGEE come from the germline V gene. Trimming left V 4 bases short and J 1 base short, with 10 bases between. The CDR3 totals 14 residues.

The chain has TRBV14 and TRBJ2-7, with TRBD1 identical over 8 bases. The germline V gene has CDR1 SGHDN and CDR2 FVKESK. The CDR3 has 18 amino acids. J lost 2 bases, V lost 1 base, and 13 bases had no gene match. CDR3 sequence: CASSQGLLDRVFPYEQYF. Here the CDR3 DNA reads TGTGCCAGCAGCCAAGGTCTCTTGGACAGGGTGTTTCCCTACGAGCAGTACTTC.

The chain carries TRBV24-1 and TRBJ2-5; no reliable D call. The CDR3 consists of 16 residues. The germline gives CDR1 KGHDR, CDR2 SFDVKD. Trimming removed 0 bases from V and 4 bases from J, with 14 bases in between. The CDR3, as DNA: TGTGCCACCAGTGATTTGGTTTCAGGTTCCCGAGAGACCCAGTACTTC. This translates into CATSDLVSGSRETQYF.

This chain links TRBV12-3 or TRBV12-4 with TRBJ2-1; tentatively, D is TRBD1 (5 bases). V dropped 6 bases and J dropped 7 bases, with 10 bases sitting between them. CDR3 size: 12 residues. CDR3 nucleotides: TGTGCCAGCAGCCTGACAGTTAATGAGCAGTTCTTC. Its protein is CASSLTVNEQFF.

This clone was recorded a few times. The chain links TRBV7-9 to TRBJ2-3; TRBD2 aligns across 11 bases. Germline lookup yields CDR1 SEHNR and CDR2 FQNEAQ (reference sequence). This CDR3 contains 16 residues. V was pared by 5 bases and J by 2 bases, with 6 bases of the junction left unmatched. In DNA form, the CDR3 reads TGTGCCAGCAGCCCCGGGACTAGCGGACTCACAGATACGCAGTATTTT. Encoded protein: CASSPGTSGLTDTQYF.

The rearrangement uses TRBV7-2 and TRBJ2-3, with 8 bases fitting TRBD2. V lost 1 base to trimming and J lost 6 bases; unmatched junction nucleotides: 6. Germline CDR1 SGHTA, CDR2 FQGNSA. This CDR3 comprises 15 residues. CDR3 loop: CASSLDGRAIDTQYF. The CDR3 coding sequence is TGTGCCAGCAGCTTAGACGGGAGGGCCATCGATACGCAGTATTTT.

This chain links TRBV7-2 with TRBJ1-3; D is unresolved. This CDR3 contains 13 residues. Germline assignment: CDR1 SGHTA and CDR2 FQGNSA. The V end lost 6 bases, the J end lost 2 bases, and 8 bases lay between the germline ends. CDR3: CASSSGTGNTIYF. Here the CDR3 DNA reads TGTGCCAGCAGTAGCGGGACTGGAAACACCATATATTTT. The whole variable domain, remainder taken from reference TRBV7-2 and TRBJ1-3, is GAGVSQSPSNKVTEKGKDVELRCDPISGHTALYWYRQSLGQGLEFLIYFQGNSAPDKSGLPSDRFSAERTGGSVSTLTIQRTQQEDSAVYLCASSSGTGNTIYFGEGSWLTVV.